These 18 T cell receptor beta chains came from one sample sequenced in a study of identical twins. MiXCR, applied by TCRdb to the 5' RACE reads, yields one record per CDR3 protein. The sample has about 100,000 distinct CDR3 sequences, 5.9% seen once. Sequencing was done on a sample of memory T cells sorted from blood. The receptor source for this set is a woman aged 45-65 years in good health.

This clonotype was observed at least ten times. V and J are TRBV12-3 or TRBV12-4 and TRBJ1-6, with TRBD1 matching over 7 bases. V was clipped by 3 bases and J by 13 bases; unmatched bases: 9. The CDR3 loop spans 14 amino acids. The CDR3 DNA reads TGTGCCAGCAGTTTTCAGGGGGGAGAGCTGCCCCTCCACTTT. Translated: CASSFQGGELPLHF.

This clonotype came up many times. The chain carries TRBV20-1 and TRBJ2-3, with TRBD2 identical over 7 bases. The ends lost 6 bases at V and 1 base at J; junction bases unmatched: 16. Per the germline V gene, CDR1 is DFQATT and CDR2 is SNEGSKA (reference sequence). The CDR3 has 17 amino acids. In DNA form, the CDR3 reads TGCAGTGCCTCCGACCTGACGGGTACTAGCGGCACAGATACGCAGTATTTT. The encoded protein is CSASDLTGTSGTDTQYF.

Ten or more counts support this clonotype. The V and J genes are TRBV2 and TRBJ1-2, with 10 nucleotides matching TRBD1. Trimming took 9 bases from V and 8 from J; bases not matched to a gene: 6. The germline V gene encodes CDR1 SNHLY and CDR2 FYNNEI. The CDR3 consists of 12 residues. The CDR3 protein is CARTGGLRGYTF. The CDR3 DNA is TGTGCCAGGACAGGGGGCCTCAGGGGCTACACCTTC.

This rearrangement joins TRBV24-1 to TRBJ2-1, with TRBD1 matching 7 bases. Germline values: CDR1 KGHDR, CDR2 SFDVKD. J gave up 13 bases and V 2 bases, and 7 bases lay outside the gene matches. The CDR3 has 13 amino acids. CDR3 residues: CATSDSPGQNQFF. As DNA, the CDR3 is TGTGCCACCAGTGATTCTCCGGGACAGAACCAGTTCTTC.

The rearrangement links TRBV18 to TRBJ1-1; the D is unclear. V dropped 3 bases and J dropped 4 bases, with 9 bases sitting between them. Germline loops: CDR1 KGHSH, CDR2 LQKENI. This CDR3 comprises 13 residues. The CDR3 DNA reads TGTGCCAGCTCACCTGAGGTGGGCACTGAAGCTTTCTTT. This sequence encodes CASSPEVGTEAFF.

This chain joins TRBV7-2 and TRBJ2-1, with 7 bases matching TRBD2. CDR1 is SGHTA, CDR2 FQGNSA, per germline. The CDR3 extends over 12 amino acids. Trimming took 6 bases from V and 12 from J; bases not matched to a gene: 8. CDR3 bases: TGTGCCAGCAGTTTGGGGGAGGGCAGGCAGTTCTTC. It is translated as CASSLGEGRQFF.

The chain joins TRBV19 to TRBJ1-1, with 7 nucleotides matching TRBD1. Germline V gene sequence: CDR1 LNHDA, CDR2 SQIVND (reference sequence). This CDR3 spans 15 amino acids. Trimming at V came to 6 bases and at J to 0 bases, leaving 7 bases not matched to a gene. CDR3 in DNA: TGTGCCAGTAGCGGCTCCGGGACAGTGAACACTGAAGCTTTCTTT. Amino acid sequence: CASSGSGTVNTEAFF. Together with reference TRBV19 and TRBJ1-1, the CDR3 gives the full variable domain: DGGITQSPKYLFRKEGQNVTLSCEQNLNHDAMYWYRQDPGQGLRLIYYSQIVNDFQKGDIAEGYSVSREKKESFPLTVTSAQKNPTAFYLCASSGSGTVNTEAFFGQGTRLTVV.

This clonotype has a count of ten or more. The chain links TRBV6-2 or TRBV6-3 to TRBJ2-2; D gene ambiguous. The CDR3 totals 14 residues. CDR1 is MNHEY and CDR2 is SVGEGT in the germline V gene. Trimming pared 4 bases from V and 2 bases from J, leaving 8 bases between. The CDR3, as DNA: TGTGCCAGCAGTTTCGAGTTTAACACCGGGGAGCTGTTTTTT. Its protein is CASSFEFNTGELFF.

V and J are TRBV20-1 and TRBJ2-2, with 12 bases matching TRBD2. The CDR3 loop spans 16 amino acids. Looked up from germline, CDR1 is DFQATT and CDR2 is SNEGSKA (reference sequence). V was pared by 4 bases and J by 5 bases, with 8 bases of the junction left unmatched. The CDR3 DNA reads as TGCAGTGCTACCCCTAGCGGGAGGGCCGGGACCGGGGAGCTGTTTTTT. This encodes CSATPSGRAGTGELFF.

Ten or more counts support this clonotype. The CDR3 DNA is TGCGCCAGCAGCGTCCTCGGCTGGGTCGGGGAGACCCAGTACTTC. Translating gives CASSVLGWVGETQYF. This rearrangement joins TRBV5-1 to TRBJ2-5; D not certain. CDR3 length equals 15 residues. V was pared by 4 bases and J by 5 bases, with 18 bases between. The germline CDR1 and CDR2 sequences are SGHRS and YFSETQ.

The J gene is TRBJ2-7, the V gene TRBV11-2, with TRBD2 matching over 7 bases. Trimming cost V 3 bases and J 9 bases; bases outside gene matches: 8. The CDR3 is made up of 13 amino acids. CDR1 SGHAT and CDR2 FQNNGV come from the germline V gene. CDR3 sequence reads: CASSLSDGEGQYV. The CDR3 DNA sequence: TGTGCCAGCAGCTTGTCAGACGGGGAGGGGCAGTACGTC.

V and J are TRBV12-3 or TRBV12-4 and TRBJ2-6; tentatively, D is TRBD1 or TRBD2 (5 bases each). V gave up 6 bases and J gave up 2 bases, with 20 bases separating them. This CDR3 has 18 residues. The CDR3 loop is CASSKEGPGSPGANVLTF. In DNA, the CDR3 is TGTGCCAGCAGCAAAGAGGGTCCAGGGTCTCCTGGGGCCAACGTCCTGACTTTC.

This clonotype was seen at least ten times. This sequence joins TRBV7-2 and TRBJ2-2; D may be TRBD1 or TRBD2 (5 bases each). The CDR3 is 13 residues long. CDR1 SGHTA and CDR2 FQGNSA come from the germline V gene. V was trimmed by 5 bases and J by 7 bases, leaving 11 bases between them. The CDR3 nucleotides read TGTGCCAGCAGCCGGTCGGGGCTCGGGGAGCTGTTTTTT. It translates to CASSRSGLGELFF.

This clonotype appeared a few times. J is TRBJ2-4 and V is TRBV7-9, with D tentatively TRBD1 or TRBD2 (5 bases each). With 5 bases removed from V and 6 bases from J, the gap between germline ends came to 11 bases. The CDR3 has 13 residues. The germline CDR1 and CDR2 sequences are SEHNR and FQNEAQ (reference sequence). The CDR3 sequence is CASSLGALNIQYF. The CDR3, as DNA: TGTGCCAGCAGCCTCGGGGCCTTAAACATTCAGTACTTC.

This clonotype was seen ten or more times. The chain is built from TRBV7-3 and TRBJ2-1; 8 bases agree with TRBD2. The CDR3 runs to 17 residues. V was pared by 1 base and J by 3 bases, with 8 bases of the junction left unmatched. The germline gives CDR1 SGHTA, CDR2 FQGTGA. The chain's CDR3 is CASSLNAGGRIYNEQFF. In nucleotides, the CDR3 is TGTGCCAGCAGCTTAAACGCGGGCGGGAGGATCTACAATGAGCAGTTCTTC.

The table lists this clonotype with many counts. The V gene is TRBV7-2, the J gene TRBJ2-5; 9 positions agree with TRBD2. The V gene's germline CDR1 is SGHTA and CDR2 FQGNSA. The V gene end was trimmed by 1 base and the J gene end by 5 bases; junction bases not matched to a gene: 14. The CDR3 spans 18 residues. The CDR3 is CASSLGASGKGGWETQYF. In DNA, the CDR3 is TGTGCCAGCAGCTTAGGCGCTAGCGGGAAAGGAGGTTGGGAGACCCAGTACTTC.

This clonotype was detected a few times. The chain recombines TRBV7-6 with TRBJ2-7, with D possibly matching TRBD1 (6 bases). The CDR3 runs to 13 residues. The ends were cut back, 5 bases at V and 4 bases at J, with 12 bases in the middle. Per the germline V gene, CDR1 is SGHVS and CDR2 is FNYEAQ. CDR3 in DNA: TGTGCCAGCAGCCCCTCCAGGGGATACGAGCAGTACTTC. This sequence encodes CASSPSRGYEQYF.

The chain is built from TRBV20-1 and TRBJ2-1, with a possible D match to TRBD2 (5 bases). Trimming pared 0 bases from V and 10 bases from J, leaving 19 bases between. Germline CDR1 reads DFQATT; CDR2 reads SNEGSKA (reference sequence). The CDR3 runs 15 residues. CDR3 nucleotide sequence: TGCAGTGCTAGAGATGGAAGGGAGTCTAGAGAGGAGCAGTTCTTC. This encodes CSARDGRESREEQFF.